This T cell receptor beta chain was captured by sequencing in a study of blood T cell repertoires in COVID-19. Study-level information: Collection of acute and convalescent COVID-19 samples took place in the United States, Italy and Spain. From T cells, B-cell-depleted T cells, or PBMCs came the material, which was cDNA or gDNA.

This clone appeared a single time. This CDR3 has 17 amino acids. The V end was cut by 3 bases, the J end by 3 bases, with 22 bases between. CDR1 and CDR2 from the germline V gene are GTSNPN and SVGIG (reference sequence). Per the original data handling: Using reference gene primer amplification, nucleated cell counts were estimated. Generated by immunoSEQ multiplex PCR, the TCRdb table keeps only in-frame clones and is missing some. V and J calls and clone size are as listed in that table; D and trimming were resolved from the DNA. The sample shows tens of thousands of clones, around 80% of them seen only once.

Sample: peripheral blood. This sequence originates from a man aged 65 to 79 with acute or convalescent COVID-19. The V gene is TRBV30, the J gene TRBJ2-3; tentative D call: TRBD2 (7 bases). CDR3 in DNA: TGTGCCTGGAGAGAGGGGGGGCTCCCTATAGGAACAGATACGCAGTATTTT. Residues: CAWREGGLPIGTDTQYF.